Each of the 29 T cell receptor beta chains below was sequenced from the same sample in a study of T cell repertoires in cytomegalovirus infection. These receptors' antigens are unknown. Using its own MiXCR run on the reads, TCRdb lists one record per CDR3 protein. Found here are about 700,000 distinct CDR3 sequences, around a third of them singletons; the top ten hold about 18%. The sequences come from cultured PBMCs, collected from culture after CMV antigen stimulation. The receptor set was obtained from a human donor in good health (CMV status not recorded). Some clones in this sample may be carry-over from other donors' samples.

This clonotype has just a few counts. The chain recombines TRBV4-2 with TRBJ2-1; 15 bases map to TRBD2. Germline CDR1 and CDR2: LGHNA and YNFKEQ. V trimming: 3 bases; J trimming: 4 bases; junction bases outside the gene matches: 7. The CDR3 spans 18 residues. CDR3 in amino acids: CASSQGTSGGPLYNEQFF. CDR3 bases: TGTGCCAGCAGCCAGGGGACTAGCGGGGGGCCCCTGTACAATGAGCAGTTCTTC.

This clonotype has just a few counts. J is TRBJ1-1 and V is TRBV4-1, with D tentatively TRBD1 (5 bases). CDR3 length: 16 amino acids. The V end lost 1 base, the J end lost 0 bases, and 12 bases lay between the germline ends. Germline CDR1 MGHRA, CDR2 YSYEKL. The CDR3 is CASSQAPGRLNTEAFF. The CDR3 DNA reads as TGCGCCAGCAGCCAAGCCCCGGGACGGTTGAACACTGAAGCTTTCTTT.

This chain joins TRBV20-1 and TRBJ2-1, with 10 positions matching TRBD2. Germline V gene data show CDR1 as DFQATT and CDR2 as SNEGSKA (reference sequence). The CDR3 covers 15 residues. V gave up 4 bases and J gave up 4 bases; unmatched junction bases: 7. CDR3 in DNA: TGCAGTGCTACTACTAGCGGGACCACATACAATGAGCAGTTCTTC. Its protein is CSATTSGTTYNEQFF.

This clonotype has more than one count but fewer than ten. The chain uses TRBV6-2 or TRBV6-3 and TRBJ1-1; D call uncertain. Germline V gene data show CDR1 as MNHEY and CDR2 as SVGEGT. The V gene lost 4 bases and the J gene lost 8 bases, with 20 bases spanning the gap. This CDR3 has 15 residues. In nucleotides, the CDR3 is TGTGCCAGCAGTTTCCTGGGCCTCCGGGCGGACGAAGCTTTCTTT. Its translation is CASSFLGLRADEAFF.

The rearrangement links TRBV4-2 to TRBJ1-6, with 10 bases aligning to TRBD1. J gave up 10 bases and V 3 bases, and 6 bases lay outside the gene matches. CDR3 length: 15 amino acids. Germline V gene data show CDR1 as LGHNA and CDR2 as YNFKEQ. The DNA of the CDR3 is TGTGCCAGCAGCCATCCGGGGACAGGGGACTCACCCCTCCACTTT. The encoded protein is CASSHPGTGDSPLHF.

The V gene is TRBV4-1, the J gene TRBJ2-1; 10 nucleotides line up with TRBD2. This CDR3 is 18 amino acids long. V was pared by 0 bases and J by 1 base, with 6 bases of the junction left unmatched. Germline values: CDR1 MGHRA, CDR2 YSYEKL. The CDR3 is CASSQESGRAMSYNEQFF. CDR3 DNA: TGCGCCAGCAGCCAAGAAAGCGGGAGGGCCATGTCCTACAATGAGCAGTTCTTC.

This clonotype has at least ten counts. The chain carries TRBV7-2 and TRBJ1-1; D gene unclear. The CDR3 length is 16 residues. V was clipped by 4 bases and J by 0 bases, with 15 bases between them. Looked up from germline, CDR1 is SGHTA and CDR2 is FQGNSA. The chain's CDR3 is CASSSSLQLMNTEAFF. DNA for the CDR3: TGTGCCAGCAGCTCATCGTTACAGCTTATGAACACTGAAGCTTTCTTT. The full variable domain, with the rest looked up from reference TRBV7-2 and TRBJ1-1, is GAGVSQSPSNKVTEKGKDVELRCDPISGHTALYWYRQSLGQGLEFLIYFQGNSAPDKSGLPSDRFSAERTGGSVSTLTIQRTQQEDSAVYLCASSSSLQLMNTEAFFGQGTRLTVV.

This clonotype was detected only a few times. The genes are TRBV20-1 and TRBJ2-2; 10 bases fit TRBD1. Germline V gene data show CDR1 as DFQATT and CDR2 as SNEGSKA (reference sequence). The CDR3 runs 14 residues. V shed 5 bases and J 2 bases; nucleotides not matched to a gene: 2. CDR3 residues: CSARDRGNTGELFF. The CDR3, as DNA: TGCAGTGCTCGGGACAGGGGAAACACCGGGGAGCTGTTTTTT.

The chain couples TRBV7-9 to TRBJ1-3; no clear D gene. This CDR3 region has 17 residues. Trimming removed 5 bases from V and 0 bases from J, with 17 bases in between. From germline, CDR1 is SEHNR and CDR2 FQNEAQ (reference sequence). The CDR3 DNA reads TGTGCCAGCAGCCCCGCGGGCCATTTATTCTCTGGAAACACCATATATTTT. Translated: CASSPAGHLFSGNTIYF.

The chain recombines TRBV15 with TRBJ2-7; possible D gene TRBD1, 5 bases. CDR1 and CDR2 from the germline V gene are LNHNV and YYDKDF (reference sequence). Deletions cut 5 bases from V and 2 bases from J, with 16 bases between. CDR3 length: 15 residues. The chain's CDR3 is CATSPKTGLTYEQYF. The CDR3 DNA is TGTGCCACCAGCCCGAAAACAGGATTAACCTACGAGCAGTACTTC.

This sequence joins TRBV7-6 and TRBJ2-1; 10 bases are shared with TRBD2. The J segment lost 3 bases and the V segment lost 5 bases, leaving 13 bases of the junction unmatched. Germline assignment: CDR1 SGHVS and CDR2 FNYEAQ. The CDR3 loop spans 18 amino acids. The CDR3 DNA sequence: TGTGCCAGCAGCCCAGCGGGGGGGCCGTATTCTGGCTACAATGAGCAGTTCTTC. Protein product: CASSPAGGPYSGYNEQFF.

This chain uses TRBV20-1 with TRBJ1-5; 9 positions agree with TRBD1. Germline CDR1 is DFQATT and CDR2 is SNEGSKA (reference sequence). CDR3 length: 14 residues. Losses at the gene ends were 0 bases for V and 7 bases for J; bases not matched to a gene: 4. CDR3 region: CSARDHRGHQPQHF. The CDR3, as DNA: TGCAGTGCTAGAGATCACAGGGGGCACCAGCCCCAGCATTTT.

This chain uses TRBV7-6 with TRBJ1-1; a weak D match, TRBD1 (6 bases). The CDR3 has 15 residues. The V and J ends lost 2 bases and 0 bases respectively, with 10 bases between them. Looked up from germline, CDR1 is SGHVS and CDR2 is FNYEAQ. This CDR3 reads CASSLSGQMNTEAFF. CDR3 nucleotide sequence: TGTGCCAGCAGCTTATCCGGACAGATGAACACTGAAGCTTTCTTT.

The rearrangement links TRBV19 to TRBJ2-1, with D possibly TRBD2 on 6 matching bases. Deletions cut 7 bases from V and 9 bases from J, with 19 bases between. The CDR3 has 14 residues. The V gene's germline CDR1 is LNHDA and CDR2 SQIVND (reference sequence). Written as DNA, the CDR3 is TGTGCCAGTATCCTCCGGGCGGGGCCAGGTGAGCAGTTCTTC. Protein sequence: CASILRAGPGEQFF.

The gene calls are TRBV27 and TRBJ2-1, with unresolved D. In germline, CDR1 is MNHEY, CDR2 SMNVEV (reference sequence). CDR3 length: 14 amino acids. The V end was cut by 8 bases, the J end by 7 bases, with 18 bases between. CDR3 residues: CASRPILASNEQFF. CDR3 sequence (DNA): TGTGCCAGCCGACCGATTTTGGCGAGTAATGAGCAGTTCTTC.

This chain joins TRBV20-1 and TRBJ2-7; D is unresolved. Trimming took off 0 bases at V and 6 bases at J, with 18 bases between the two ends. Germline V gene lookup returns CDR1 DFQATT and CDR2 SNEGSKA (reference sequence). The CDR3 is made up of 15 amino acids. The CDR3 DNA reads TGCAGTGCTAGAGATAGAGTCCGGAGTTTAAGCGAGCAGTACTTC. Its translation is CSARDRVRSLSEQYF.

The J gene is TRBJ2-1, the V gene TRBV6-2 or TRBV6-3; 15 bases line up with TRBD2. This CDR3 comprises 19 residues. In germline, CDR1 is MNHEY, CDR2 SVGEGT. The V segment lost 4 bases and the J segment 3 bases; nucleotides outside the gene matches: 10. Here the CDR3 DNA reads TGTGCCAGCAGTTTTATGGGACTAGCGGGGGGACTTGGCTACAATGAGCAGTTCTTC. Translated, it gives CASSFMGLAGGLGYNEQFF.

This clonotype has ten or more counts. The V call is TRBV7-6, the J call TRBJ2-3; 15 nucleotides agree with TRBD2. Germline V lookup: CDR1 SGHVS, CDR2 FNYEAQ. V lost 5 bases to trimming and J lost 6 bases; unmatched junction nucleotides: 12. The CDR3 spans 18 residues. The CDR3 reads CASSHGWTSGGAADTQYF. The CDR3 bases are TGTGCCAGCAGCCATGGATGGACTAGCGGGGGGGCGGCGGATACGCAGTATTTT.

As regards this clonotype: A much bigger clone sits one base away, suggesting this may be a read error. This chain links TRBV7-2 with TRBJ1-1, with 7 nucleotides matching TRBD1. This CDR3 spans 15 amino acids. Germline assignment: CDR1 SGHTA and CDR2 FQGNSA. The V segment lost 5 bases and the J segment 4 bases; nucleotides outside the gene matches: 10. As DNA, the CDR3 is TGTGCCAGCAGCCAAACGACAGGGTATCGCACTGAAGCTTTCTTT. It translates to CASSQTTGYRTEAFF.

This clonotype has a handful of counts. This sequence joins TRBV2 and TRBJ2-7, with 9 bases fitting TRBD1. The germline CDR1 and CDR2 sequences are SNHLY and FYNNEI. J gave up 3 bases and V 7 bases, and 4 bases lay outside the gene matches. The CDR3 consists of 13 residues. The CDR3 loop reads CASMPGQGYEQYF. CDR3 nucleotides: TGTGCCAGCATGCCGGGACAGGGCTACGAGCAGTACTTC.

The chain joins TRBV11-2 to TRBJ2-3, with unresolved D. The V and J ends lost 4 bases and 0 bases respectively, with 14 bases between them. This CDR3 comprises 16 residues. Per germline, CDR1 SGHAT and CDR2 FQNNGV. The CDR3 DNA sequence: TGTGCCAGCAGCTCCGAAGTCGAGATCAGCACAGATACGCAGTATTTT. Protein sequence: CASSSEVEISTDTQYF.

This clonotype was found many times. This sequence joins TRBV7-2 and TRBJ2-2; D unresolved. Trimming took off 2 bases at V and 2 bases at J, with 3 bases between the two ends. The germline CDR1 and CDR2 sequences are SGHTA and FQGNSA. The CDR3 covers 13 residues. CDR3 nucleotides: TGTGCCAGCAGCTTACCCAACACCGGGGAGCTGTTTTTT. It is translated as CASSLPNTGELFF. Based on the CDR3 plus reference TRBV7-2 and TRBJ2-2, the full variable domain is GAGVSQSPSNKVTEKGKDVELRCDPISGHTALYWYRQSLGQGLEFLIYFQGNSAPDKSGLPSDRFSAERTGGSVSTLTIQRTQQEDSAVYLCASSLPNTGELFFGEGSRLTVL.

The chain couples TRBV19 to TRBJ1-5; no clear D gene. The CDR3 sequence is 15 residues long. Germline V gene data show CDR1 as LNHDA and CDR2 as SQIVND (reference sequence). The V and J ends lost 4 bases and 6 bases respectively, with 16 bases between them. This CDR3 is CASSTPYSGGQPQHF. As DNA, the CDR3 is TGTGCCAGTAGTACACCGTACTCGGGAGGTCAGCCCCAGCATTTT.

This clonotype turned up a few times. This rearrangement joins TRBV28 to TRBJ2-3; D uncertain. The germline CDR1 and CDR2 sequences are MDHEN and SYDVKM. The CDR3 has 11 amino acids. Trimming removed 10 bases from V and 2 bases from J, with 7 bases in between. CDR3 in amino acids: CATITTDTQYF. DNA of the CDR3: TGTGCCACCATAACCACAGATACGCAGTATTTT.

This clonotype was detected a few times. This chain's CDR3 is CASSGSSQETQYF. The CDR3 nucleotides are TGTGCCAGCAGTGGGTCCAGCCAAGAGACCCAGTACTTC. V usage is TRBV6-1 and J usage is TRBJ2-5; D is undetermined. CDR3 length: 13 amino acids. Per germline, CDR1 MNHNS and CDR2 SASEGT. V was shortened by 4 bases and J by 1 base, with 7 bases between the two germline ends.

A remark on this clonotype: At one boundary the junction diverges from the germline segment, which might be a read error. V gene TRBV4-1 combines with J gene TRBJ2-4, with D maybe TRBD2 (7 bases). Germline CDR1 MGHRA, CDR2 YSYEKL. The CDR3 sequence is 18 residues long. The chain's CDR3 is CASSQGNRGGYRGNTQYF. The DNA for the CDR3 is TGCGCCAGCAGCCAGGGGAACCGCGGGGGCTATCGGGGGAACACTCAGTACTTC.

The chain links TRBV20-1 to TRBJ2-7; maybe TRBD2 (6 bases). Germline V gene sequence: CDR1 DFQATT, CDR2 SNEGSKA (reference sequence). The ends were cut back, 0 bases at V and 0 bases at J, with 18 bases in the middle. This CDR3 is 17 amino acids long. DNA for the CDR3: TGCAGTGCTAGAGATCTCACTAGCCGGCCGAGCTCCTACGAGCAGTACTTC. Its translation: CSARDLTSRPSSYEQYF.

This clonotype appeared many times. V usage is TRBV7-2 and J usage is TRBJ2-3; D not certain. The V and J ends lost 3 bases and 4 bases respectively, with 11 bases between them. Germline V gene data show CDR1 as SGHTA and CDR2 as FQGNSA. CDR3 length: 14 amino acids. As DNA, the CDR3 is TGTGCCAGCAGCTTCAGCGTCAGTCCAGATACGCAGTATTTT. Protein sequence: CASSFSVSPDTQYF.

This clonotype has ten or more counts. The chain has TRBV6-1 and TRBJ2-1, with 12 bases fitting TRBD2. Germline-derived CDR1 and CDR2 are MNHNS and SASEGT. With 4 bases clipped from V and 0 bases from J, the junction kept 4 bases outside the gene matches. The CDR3 is 17 amino acids. As DNA, the CDR3 is TGTGCCAGCAGTGGACTAGCGGGAGCGAGCTCCTACAATGAGCAGTTCTTC. Protein sequence: CASSGLAGASSYNEQFF.